This T cell receptor beta chain was identified in a study of cytomegalovirus exposure and HLA in healthy donors. Use of 60 Vbeta and 13 Jbeta primers characterized the PCR. Method: immunoSEQ multiplex PCR; TCRdb's copy keeps in-frame clones and lacks some. The table shows some 100,000 clones, with 73% occurring only once. Trimming removed 7 bases from V and 9 bases from J, with 25 bases in between. From germline, CDR1 is LGHNT and CDR2 FRNRAP. CDR3 length: 16 amino acids. The gene calls are TRBV12-5 and TRBJ1-5; D ambiguous. Sequencing input: PBMCs. The clonotype was recovered from a man aged 40-55 years in good health and CMV-seronegative. The CDR3 sequence: CASASRRRRLHRPQHF. The CDR3 bases are TGTGCTAGTGCCTCCCGCCGGCGAAGACTCCATCGGCCCCAGCATTTT. Filled out from reference TRBV12-5 and TRBJ1-5, the complete variable domain reads DARVTQTPRHKVTEMGQEVTMRCQPILGHNTVFWYRQTMMQGLELLAYFRNRAPLDDSGMPKDRFSAEMPDATLATLKIQPSEPRDSAVYFCASASRRRRLHRPQHFGDGTRLSIL.